This T cell receptor beta chain was captured by sequencing in a study of T cells in Graves' hyperthyroidism and ophthalmopathy. Researchers took RNA transcripts and amplified the TCR beta CDR3 regions from them. The HTBI primer set drove a first-round RT-PCR of the TCR CDR3. TCRdb passed the multiplex PCR reads through MiXCR, listing each CDR3 protein once. The repertoire holds under 350,000 distinct CDR3 sequences, with around 20% as singletons. This CDR3 region has 14 residues. V lost 0 bases, J lost 8 bases, and 13 bases lay in between. Per germline, CDR1 DFQATT and CDR2 SNEGSKA (reference sequence). Stable hyperthyroidism: no ophthalmopathy progression over 18 months of follow-up. This clonotype has more than one count but fewer than ten.

Sequencing was carried out using blood. This clonotype originated in a woman between 50 and 59 years old with Graves' hyperthyroidism. This rearrangement joins TRBV20-1 to TRBJ1-4; D is uncertain. The CDR3 region has the DNA TGCAGTGCTAGAGATGGAAGGGTTGGAGAAAAACTGTTTTTT. Its protein is CSARDGRVGEKLFF.